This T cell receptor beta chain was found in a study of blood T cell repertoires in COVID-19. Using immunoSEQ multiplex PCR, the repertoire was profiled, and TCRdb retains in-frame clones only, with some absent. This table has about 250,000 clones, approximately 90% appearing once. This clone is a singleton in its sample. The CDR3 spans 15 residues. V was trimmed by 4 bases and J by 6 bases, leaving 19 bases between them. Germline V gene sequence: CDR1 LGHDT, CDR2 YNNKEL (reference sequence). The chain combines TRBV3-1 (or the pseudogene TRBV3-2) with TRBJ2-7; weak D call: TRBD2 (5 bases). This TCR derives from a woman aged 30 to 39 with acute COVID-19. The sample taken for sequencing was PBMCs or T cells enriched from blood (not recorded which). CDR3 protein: CASSLNIGELAEQYF. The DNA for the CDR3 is TGTGCCAGCAGCCTCAATATCGGGGAGCTTGCCGAGCAGTACTTC.